These 20 T cell receptor beta chains came from one sample sequenced in a study of cytomegalovirus exposure and HLA in healthy donors. The PCR made use of 60 Vbeta and 13 Jbeta primers. Libraries were prepared by immunoSEQ multiplex PCR; TCRdb keeps only in-frame clonotypes and omits some of them. The sample lists tens of thousands of clones, 80% to 90% seen once, with under 2% in the top ten. The specimen sequenced was PBMCs. The receptors derive from a woman aged 25 to 45 in good health and CMV-seronegative.

This chain connects TRBV25-1 to TRBJ2-5, with 9 positions matching TRBD1. Germline V CDR1 and CDR2: MGHDK, SYGVNS. The CDR3 contains 16 residues. Trimming took 1 base from V and 5 from J; bases not matched to a gene: 8. CDR3 bases: TGTGCCAGCAGTGAATTCCGAGTAGGGACAGGGGAGACCCAGTACTTC. As protein: CASSEFRVGTGETQYF.

The rearrangement joins TRBV7-2 to TRBJ1-1; D is perhaps TRBD1 (5 bases). Trimming took off 5 bases at V and 5 bases at J, with 21 bases between the two ends. This CDR3 has 16 amino acids. Germline-derived CDR1 and CDR2 are SGHTA and FQGNSA. The CDR3 spells CASSQTGTSRGTEAFF. In DNA, the CDR3 is TGTGCCAGCAGCCAGACCGGGACTTCTCGGGGGACTGAAGCTTTCTTT.

V is TRBV30 and J is TRBJ2-1, with TRBD1 as a possible D gene (5 bases). Trimming cost V 0 bases and J 7 bases, with 16 bases left between them. The CDR3 covers 15 residues. Germline loops: CDR1 GTSNPN, CDR2 SVGIG (reference sequence). CDR3 bases: TGTGCCTGGAGTGTGGCCCGGAGTAAGGGGAATGAGCAGTTCTTC. As protein: CAWSVARSKGNEQFF.

CDR3 sequence: CASSFGTIGQETQYF. The CDR3 bases are TGTGCCAGCAGCTTCGGGACTATAGGCCAAGAGACCCAGTACTTC. This rearrangement joins TRBV7-8 to TRBJ2-5, with 7 bases aligning to TRBD2. The CDR3 has 15 residues. The germline V gene has CDR1 SGHVS and CDR2 FQNEAQ. The ends lost 3 bases at V and 1 base at J; junction bases unmatched: 5.

The V and J genes are TRBV5-4 and TRBJ2-3; TRBD2 agrees at 11 bases. The germline V gene encodes CDR1 SGHNT and CDR2 YYREEE (reference sequence). Losses at the gene ends were 0 bases for V and 0 bases for J; bases not matched to a gene: 3. The CDR3 extends over 17 amino acids. The CDR3 DNA sequence: TGTGCCAGCAGCTTGGTTCTAGCGGGGGGAAGCACAGATACGCAGTATTTT. Its translation: CASSLVLAGGSTDTQYF.

The chain recombines TRBV28 with TRBJ2-2; no definite D call. This CDR3 is built from 14 residues. Germline V CDR1 and CDR2: MDHEN, SYDVKM. Trimming cost V 3 bases and J 1 base, with 6 bases left between them. The CDR3 DNA reads as TGTGCCAGCAGTTTCCCCTTGAACACCGGGGAGCTGTTTTTT. This sequence encodes CASSFPLNTGELFF. Using reference TRBV28 and TRBJ2-2 for the parts outside the CDR3, the full variable domain is DVKVTQSSRYLVKRTGEKVFLECVQDMDHENMFWYRQDPGLGLRLIYFSYDVKMKEKGDIPEGYSVSREKKERFSLILESASTNQTSMYLCASSFPLNTGELFFGEGSRLTVL.

The DNA of the CDR3 is TGTGCCAGTAGTGTGACAGGCTCCTATGGCTACACCTTC. It specifies CASSVTGSYGYTF. J is TRBJ1-2 and V is TRBV19; the D gene is possibly TRBD1 (6 bases). The germline gives CDR1 LNHDA, CDR2 SQIVND (reference sequence). The CDR3 is made up of 13 amino acids. V was clipped by 5 bases and J by 4 bases, with 11 bases between them.

The chain recombines TRBV2 with TRBJ1-1; TRBD1 matches 7 bases. The germline V gene has CDR1 SNHLY and CDR2 FYNNEI. There are 16 residues in the CDR3. V shed 8 bases and J 1 base; nucleotides not matched to a gene: 13. CDR3 DNA: TGTGCCAGCGCCGACAGGGTTCGACGAAAGAACACTGAAGCTTTCTTT. Its translation is CASADRVRRKNTEAFF.

The V and J genes are TRBV19 and TRBJ2-1; 9 nucleotides agree with TRBD2. The CDR3 runs 16 residues. Germline V CDR1 and CDR2: LNHDA, SQIVND (reference sequence). After removal of 8 bases from V and 3 bases from J, the junction contained 11 bases not matched to a gene. In nucleotides, the CDR3 is TGTGCCAGTCTAAAAAGTAGCGGGAGTGACTACAATGAGCAGTTCTTC. Residues: CASLKSSGSDYNEQFF.

The chain joins TRBV28 to TRBJ1-2; the D gene is possibly TRBD1 (6 bases). CDR1 is MDHEN and CDR2 is SYDVKM in the germline V gene. The CDR3 has 16 residues. V was clipped by 5 bases and J by 1 base, with 17 bases between them. As DNA, the CDR3 is TGTGCCAGCAGTCCTGAACCGACAGGTTATAACTATGGCTACACCTTC. This gives the protein CASSPEPTGYNYGYTF.

This chain connects TRBV7-9 to TRBJ1-4; tentative D call: TRBD1 (6 bases). Looked up from germline, CDR1 is SEHNR and CDR2 is FQNEAQ (reference sequence). V was shortened by 8 bases and J by 5 bases, with 15 bases between the two germline ends. This CDR3 is 14 amino acids long. For the CDR3, the DNA is TGTGCCAGCTCGAGGGGGGGGGCCAATGAAAAACTGTTTTTT. As protein: CASSRGGANEKLFF.

This clone occurred a few times. This chain links TRBV29-1 with TRBJ1-2, with D possibly TRBD1 on 5 matching bases. The V end was cut by 1 base, the J end by 6 bases, with 9 bases between. Germline CDR1 SQVTM, CDR2 ANQGSEA. This CDR3 comprises 12 residues. The DNA for the CDR3 is TGCAGCGTTGAAGTGAAAGGGGATGGCTACACCTTC. Its translation: CSVEVKGDGYTF.

For the CDR3, the DNA is TGTGCCAGCAGTTTTCGGTCGGGTAACTATGGCTACACCTTC. It encodes CASSFRSGNYGYTF. The chain has TRBV27 and TRBJ1-2, with no clear D. The CDR3 totals 14 residues. Trimming cost V 3 bases and J 1 base, with 9 bases left between them. CDR1 is MNHEY, CDR2 SMNVEV, per germline (reference sequence).

The rearrangement uses TRBV7-9 and TRBJ1-4; 9 positions agree with TRBD1. V trimming: 5 bases; J trimming: 8 bases; junction bases outside the gene matches: 9. Germline CDR1 is SEHNR and CDR2 is FQNEAQ (reference sequence). CDR3 length: 15 amino acids. The CDR3 coding sequence is TGTGCCAGCAGCGGAAACAGGGGGCTGGGCGAAAAACTGTTTTTT. Amino acid sequence: CASSGNRGLGEKLFF. Looking up the rest from reference TRBV7-9 and TRBJ1-4 gives the full variable domain: DTGVSQNPRHKITKRGQNVTFRCDPISEHNRLYWYRQTLGQGPEFLTYFQNEAQLEKSRLLSDRFSAERPKGSFSTLEIQRTEQGDSAMYLCASSGNRGLGEKLFFGSGTQLSVL.

This rearrangement joins TRBV6-4 to TRBJ2-2, with a possible D match to TRBD2 (5 bases). In germline, CDR1 is MRHNA, CDR2 SNTAGT. The CDR3 runs 14 residues. V was cut by 6 bases and J by 1 base, with 9 bases left in between. CDR3 nucleotides: TGTGCCAGCAGCTCCGGGATGAACACCGGGGAGCTGTTTTTT. Residues: CASSSGMNTGELFF.

This clone was seen a handful of times. The V gene is TRBV19, the J gene TRBJ2-1; TRBD1 matches 12 bases. Germline V gives CDR1 LNHDA, CDR2 SQIVND (reference sequence). The CDR3 loop spans 17 amino acids. The junction had 13 bases not matched to a gene; V was cut back by 6 bases and J by 7 bases. CDR3: CASSPTLGQGAGNEQFF. CDR3 bases: TGTGCCAGTAGCCCCACACTGGGACAGGGGGCGGGAAATGAGCAGTTCTTC.

This clone has a handful of counts. J is TRBJ1-1 and V is TRBV28; D is unclear. The germline V gene has CDR1 MDHEN and CDR2 SYDVKM. This CDR3 is built from 12 residues. Trimming removed 8 bases at V and 1 base at J, with 8 bases between. The CDR3 bases are TGTGCCAGCTTTGTCCGGAACACTGAAGCTTTCTTT. Translating gives CASFVRNTEAFF.

The chain recombines TRBV20-1 with TRBJ1-2, with no clear D. Trimming cost V 7 bases and J 6 bases, with 9 bases left between them. CDR1 and CDR2 (germline): DFQATT, SNEGSKA (reference sequence). This CDR3 has 10 amino acids. Here the CDR3 reads CSVRGDGYTF. CDR3 nucleotides: TGCAGTGTCAGAGGCGATGGCTACACCTTC.

V usage is TRBV4-3 and J usage is TRBJ1-1, with 11 bases lining up with TRBD1. This CDR3 is 15 amino acids long. The germline gives CDR1 LGHNA, CDR2 YSLEER. V lost 1 base, J lost 4 bases, and 2 bases stayed unmatched. CDR3 sequence (DNA): TGCGCCAGCAGCCAAGTCGGGACAGGGGGCACTGAAGCTTTCTTT. It is translated as CASSQVGTGGTEAFF.

J is TRBJ2-2 and V is TRBV5-4, with D possibly TRBD2 on 6 matching bases. The CDR3 is made up of 14 amino acids. The V end lost 2 bases, the J end lost 4 bases, and 9 bases lay between the germline ends. CDR1 is SGHNT, CDR2 YYREEE, per germline (reference sequence). CDR3 in DNA: TGTGCCAGCAGCTTAAATAGCGGCACCGGGGAGCTGTTTTTT. It is translated as CASSLNSGTGELFF.